A selection of T cell receptor beta chains follows, all from one sample in a study of shared clonotypes between healthy human individuals. Repertoires were generated with immunoSEQ multiplex PCR, while TCRdb's copy carries only in-frame clones and drops some. The table shows about 1 million clones, with more than 65% occurring only once. Source material: memory CD4+ T cells sorted from blood. The receptors here all came from a man aged 18 to 30 in good health. Both conserved end residues are part of each CDR3. D genes are given only for firm matches. Clone sizes are given selectively: once, few, many, or a class where the clone is expanded.

v_call,d_call,clone_size,j_call,cdr3_aa,cdr3_nt
TRBV9,-,many,TRBJ1-1,CASSPTVGAGDTEAFF,TGTGCCAGCAGCCCCACCGTCGGGGCGGGGGACACTGAAGCTTTCTTT
TRBV15,TRBD1,-,TRBJ2-4,CATSRGTGDLVLAKNIQYF,TGTGCCACCAGCAGAGGGACAGGTGATCTCGTCCTAGCCAAAAACATTCAGTACTTC
TRBV2,-,-,TRBJ2-7,CATGTGPYEQYF,TGTGCCACCGGGACGGGCCCCTACGAGCAGTACTTC
TRBV4-1,TRBD1,-,TRBJ2-2,CASSQVKLDRGTGELFF,TGCGCCAGCAGCCAAGTTAAGCTGGACAGGGGCACCGGGGAGCTGTTTTTT
TRBV18,-,-,TRBJ1-1,CASSIYQSGTSVVDTEAFF,TGTGCCAGCTCAATCTACCAGTCAGGGACAAGTGTGGTCGACACTGAAGCTTTCTTT
TRBV5-6,-,once,TRBJ2-3,CASSLAGLGTDTQYF,TGTGCCAGCAGCTTGGCGGGACTGGGCACAGATACGCAGTATTTT
TRBV11-2,-,-,TRBJ2-5,CASSTKSGVPETQYF,TGTGCCAGCAGCACCAAAAGCGGAGTGCCAGAGACCCAGTACTTC
TRBV4-3,-,-,TRBJ2-7,CASSQVVTVSYEQYF,TGCGCCAGCAGCCAAGTGGTGACAGTCTCCTACGAGCAGTACTTC
TRBV18,TRBD2,-,TRBJ2-3,CASSAGTSGSGTDTQYF,TGTGCCAGCTCAGCGGGGACTAGCGGGAGTGGGACAGATACGCAGTATTTT
TRBV10-3,-,-,TRBJ2-6,CASGPGGYTGANVLTF,TGTGCCTCAGGCCCCGGGGGCTATACTGGGGCCAACGTCCTGACTTTC
TRBV6-5,-,-,TRBJ1-3,CASRHPTGRPETLYF,TGTGCCAGCAGACATCCAACAGGGCGGCCAGAAACATTGTATTTT
TRBV10-3,-,-,TRBJ2-7,CAISEYQASGGGEQYF,TGTGCCATCAGTGAGTATCAGGCGTCAGGGGGAGGCGAGCAGTACTTC
TRBV10-1,TRBD1,-,TRBJ2-7,CASSEAYGTGGNEQYF,TGCGCCAGCAGCGAGGCTTACGGGACAGGGGGGAACGAGCAGTACTTC
TRBV6-5,-,-,TRBJ2-7,CASKGSVGEQYF,TGTGCCAGCAAGGGGTCCGTCGGGGAGCAGTACTTC
TRBV30,TRBD1,-,TRBJ2-2,CAWSARTGWDGELFF,TGTGCCTGGAGTGCCCGGACAGGGTGGGACGGGGAGCTGTTTTTT
TRBV7-3,TRBD2,-,TRBJ2-1,CASSRDGTSIEQFF,TGTGCCAGCAGCCGAGATGGGACTAGCATTGAGCAGTTCTTC
TRBV7-7,-,-,TRBJ2-2,CASSRDFYTGELFF,TGTGCTAGCAGCCGGGACTTTTACACCGGGGAGCTGTTTTTT
TRBV7-3,TRBD1,once,TRBJ2-5,CASSLSGTGSPQYF,TGTGCCAGCAGCTTAAGTGGGACAGGGTCCCCCCAGTACTTC
TRBV6-5,-,few,TRBJ1-1,CASSSSTGGTEAFF,-
TRBV2,TRBD1,-,TRBJ1-4,CASNRRQGMSEKLFF,TGTGCCAGCAACCGAAGACAGGGGATGAGTGAAAAACTGTTTTTT
TRBV6-1,-,-,TRBJ2-5,CAGQRRPGETQYF,TGTGCCGGACAGCGAAGACCCGGAGAGACCCAGTACTTC
TRBV5-1,TRBD1,-,TRBJ2-5,CASSPILGTEFETQYF,TGCGCCAGCAGCCCGATCCTCGGGACAGAATTTGAGACCCAGTACTTC
TRBV28,-,-,TRBJ2-7,CASSSPNNGEQYF,TGTGCCAGCAGTTCGCCCAATAACGGCGAGCAGTACTTC
TRBV4-1,TRBD2,-,TRBJ2-5,CASSQDKAGGLKETQYF,TGCGCCAGCAGCCAAGATAAAGCGGGAGGGTTAAAAGAGACCCAGTACTTC
TRBV7-2,TRBD2,-,TRBJ2-3,CASSPPGLAGATDTQYF,TGTGCCAGCAGCCCCCCGGGACTAGCGGGAGCGACAGATACGCAGTATTTT
TRBV21-1,-,-,TRBJ1-6,CASSTTRKREDRTCGSPLHF,TGTGCCAGCAGCACAACCAGAAAAAGGGAGGACAGGACGTGTGGTTCACCCCTCCACTTT
TRBV6-1,-,-,TRBJ2-7,CAFRGDKTYEQYF,TGTGCCTTCCGCGGGGACAAGACCTACGAGCAGTACTTC
TRBV6-6,-,-,TRBJ2-7,CASSYSRGEGYEQYF,TGTGCCAGCAGTTACTCCAGGGGGGAAGGGTACGAGCAGTACTTC
TRBV6-5,-,-,TRBJ2-7,CASMGDEQYF,TGTGCCAGCATGGGGGACGAGCAGTACTTC
TRBV2,-,-,TRBJ2-7,CASSVEGGTYEQYF,TGTGCCAGCAGTGTTGAGGGAGGAACTTACGAGCAGTACTTC
TRBV30,TRBD1,once,TRBJ1-6,CAWSGQANSPLHF,TGTGCCTGGAGCGGACAGGCCAATTCACCCCTCCACTTT
TRBV5-1,TRBD2,-,TRBJ2-1,CASSLEAGGGYEQFF,TGCGCCAGCAGCTTGGAAGCGGGGGGTGGATATGAGCAGTTCTTC
TRBV4-1,-,-,TRBJ1-3,CASSQDPPGSPGNTIYF,TGCGCCAGCAGCCAAGATCCACCAGGGAGCCCTGGAAACACCATATATTTT
TRBV11-3,TRBD2,-,TRBJ2-7,CASSLGLAGSGEQYF,TGTGCCAGCAGCCTTGGACTAGCGGGGTCCGGCGAGCAGTACTTC
TRBV6-1,-,-,TRBJ1-2,CAIREGSGYGYTF,TGTGCCATCAGGGAGGGGTCGGGCTATGGCTACACCTTC
TRBV18,-,-,TRBJ1-4,CASSPGEGEKLFF,TGTGCCAGCTCACCAGGGGAGGGAGAAAAACTGTTTTTT
TRBV2,-,-,TRBJ1-3,CASRRTEGNTIYF,TGTGCCAGCCGTAGAACAGAAGGAAACACCATATATTTT
TRBV4-2,TRBD1,-,TRBJ2-1,CASSQESWGQVNEQFF,TGTGCCAGCAGCCAAGAGTCTTGGGGACAGGTGAATGAGCAGTTCTTC
TRBV7-9,TRBD1,-,TRBJ2-2,CASSLWGTGATGELFF,TGTGCCAGCAGCTTATGGGGGACAGGGGCCACCGGGGAGCTGTTTTTT
TRBV7-6,TRBD1,-,TRBJ2-7,CASSLGQGGEQYF,TGTGCCAGCAGCCTGGGACAGGGAGGCGAGCAGTACTTC
TRBV7-9,TRBD1,-,TRBJ1-2,CASSPKTGVYGYTF,TGTGCCAGCAGTCCCAAGACAGGGGTCTATGGCTACACCTTC
TRBV5-6,TRBD1,many,TRBJ2-7,CASSGGQGREQYF,TGTGCCAGCAGCGGGGGACAGGGAAGGGAGCAGTACTTC
TRBV6-5,-,-,TRBJ1-2,CAGTPRGTYGYTF,TGTGCCGGCACCCCTAGGGGGACGTATGGCTACACCTTC
TRBV18,TRBD1,-,TRBJ2-7,CASPFRDRGLDEQYF,TGTGCCAGCCCTTTTCGGGACAGGGGTTTGGACGAGCAGTACTTC
TRBV19,-,-,TRBJ1-4,CASRRTVGSEKLFF,TGTGCCAGTAGGCGGACAGTTGGAAGCGAAAAACTGTTTTTT
TRBV7-6,-,-,TRBJ1-6,CASSATRNSPLHF,TGTGCCAGCAGCGCAACCAGGAATTCACCCCTCCACTTT
TRBV19,TRBD2,once,TRBJ2-5,CASRPLAGQETQYF,TGTGCCAGTAGACCACTAGCGGGGCAAGAGACCCAGTACTTC
TRBV27,TRBD1,many,TRBJ2-3,CACRTGATDTQYF,TGTGCCTGCCGAACAGGGGCCACAGATACGCAGTATTTT
TRBV30,-,-,TRBJ1-2,CAWMRGNYGYTF,TGTGCCTGGATGCGGGGGAACTATGGCTACACCTTC
TRBV20-1,-,many,TRBJ1-1,CSAEATPEAFF,TGCAGTGCGGAGGCTACACCTGAAGCTTTCTTT
TRBV7-9,TRBD1,few,TRBJ1-1,CASSYGDRGTEAFF,TGTGCCAGCTCGTACGGGGACAGGGGCACTGAAGCTTTCTTT
TRBV16,-,many,TRBJ2-5,CASSQSLGERETQYF,TGTGCCAGCAGCCAATCTCTGGGAGAAAGGGAGACCCAGTACTTC
TRBV27,-,-,TRBJ1-4,CASSFRGQPDEKLFF,TGTGCCAGCAGTTTTAGAGGACAGCCGGATGAAAAACTGTTTTTT
TRBV7-2,-,few,TRBJ2-7,CASSLGTGATGREQYF,TGTGCCAGCAGCTTGGGTACGGGGGCCACAGGACGAGAGCAGTACTTC
TRBV2,-,-,TRBJ1-3,CASTPQRVGNTIYF,TGTGCCAGCACCCCACAGAGGGTCGGAAACACCATATATTTT
TRBV7-9,TRBD1,-,TRBJ1-3,CASSSVPLQGAGGNTIYF,TGTGCCAGCAGCTCAGTCCCCTTACAGGGGGCAGGTGGAAACACCATATATTTT
TRBV5-1,TRBD2,few,TRBJ2-3,CASSFGGYTDTQYF,TGCGCCAGCAGCTTCGGGGGGTACACAGATACGCAGTATTTT
TRBV6-1,-,-,TRBJ2-1,CASSQGGGSNEQFF,TGTGCCAGCAGTCAGGGGGGCGGTAGCAATGAGCAGTTCTTC
TRBV4-1,TRBD1,-,TRBJ2-7,CASSQADRVLEQYF,TGCGCCAGCAGCCAAGCGGACAGGGTATTAGAGCAGTACTTC
TRBV27,-,few,TRBJ1-3,CASRPTSLGNTIYF,TGTGCCAGCAGACCAACATCTCTTGGAAACACCATATATTTT